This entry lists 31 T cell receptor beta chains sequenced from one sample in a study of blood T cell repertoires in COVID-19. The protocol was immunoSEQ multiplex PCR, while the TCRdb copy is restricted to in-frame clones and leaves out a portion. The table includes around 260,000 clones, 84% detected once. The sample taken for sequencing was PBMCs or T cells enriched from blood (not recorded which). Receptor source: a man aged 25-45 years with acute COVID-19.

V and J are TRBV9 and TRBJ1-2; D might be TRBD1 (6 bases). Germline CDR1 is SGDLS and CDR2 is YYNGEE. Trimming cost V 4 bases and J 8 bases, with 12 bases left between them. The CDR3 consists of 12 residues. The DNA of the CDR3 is TGTGCCAGCAGCTCACAGGGTTTGGGCTACACCTTC. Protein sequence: CASSSQGLGYTF.

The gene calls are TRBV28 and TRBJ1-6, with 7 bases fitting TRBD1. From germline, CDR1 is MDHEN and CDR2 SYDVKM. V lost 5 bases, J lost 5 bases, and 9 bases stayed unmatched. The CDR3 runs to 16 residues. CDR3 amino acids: CASSPQDRSNNSPLHF. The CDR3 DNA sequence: TGTGCCAGCAGTCCTCAGGACAGGAGCAATAATTCACCCCTCCACTTT.

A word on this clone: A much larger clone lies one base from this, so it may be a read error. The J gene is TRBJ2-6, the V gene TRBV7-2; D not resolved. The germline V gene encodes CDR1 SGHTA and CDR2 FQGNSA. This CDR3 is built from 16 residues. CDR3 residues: CASNLLPVSGANVLTF. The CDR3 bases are TGTGCCAGCAACTTACTTCCCGTCTCTGGGGCCAACGTCCTGACTTTC.

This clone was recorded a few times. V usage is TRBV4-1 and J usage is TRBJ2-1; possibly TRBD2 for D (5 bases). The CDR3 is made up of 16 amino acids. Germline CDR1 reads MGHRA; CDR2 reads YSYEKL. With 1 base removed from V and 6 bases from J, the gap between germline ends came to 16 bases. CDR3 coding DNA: TGCGCCAGCAGCCAAGCTCCGGGGTACCCCAGCAATGAGCAGTTCTTC. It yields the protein CASSQAPGYPSNEQFF.

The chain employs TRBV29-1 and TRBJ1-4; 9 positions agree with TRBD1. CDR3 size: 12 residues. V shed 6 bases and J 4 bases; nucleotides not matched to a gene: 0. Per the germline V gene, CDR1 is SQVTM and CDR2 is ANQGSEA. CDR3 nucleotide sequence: TGCAGCGTGACAGGGGGTAATGAAAAACTGTTTTTT. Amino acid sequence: CSVTGGNEKLFF.

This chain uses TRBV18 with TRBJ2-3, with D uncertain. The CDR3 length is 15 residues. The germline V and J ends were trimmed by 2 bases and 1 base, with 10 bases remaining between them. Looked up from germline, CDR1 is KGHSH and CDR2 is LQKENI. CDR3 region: CASSPVSRGTDTQYF. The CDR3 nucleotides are TGTGCCAGCTCACCAGTCTCGCGAGGCACAGATACGCAGTATTTT.

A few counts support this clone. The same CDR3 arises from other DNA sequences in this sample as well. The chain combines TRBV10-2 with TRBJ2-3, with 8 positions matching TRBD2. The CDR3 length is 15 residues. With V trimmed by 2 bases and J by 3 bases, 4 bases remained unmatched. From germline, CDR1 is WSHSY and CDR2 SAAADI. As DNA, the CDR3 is TGCGCCAGCAGTGAGGCGGGGGGCAGGACAGATACGCAGTATTTT. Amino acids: CASSEAGGRTDTQYF.

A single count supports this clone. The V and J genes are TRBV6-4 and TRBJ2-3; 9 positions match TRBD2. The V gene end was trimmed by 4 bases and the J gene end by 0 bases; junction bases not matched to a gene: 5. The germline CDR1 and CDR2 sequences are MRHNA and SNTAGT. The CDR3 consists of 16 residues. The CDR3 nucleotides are TGTGCCAGCAGTGCGGGGACTAGCAGCAGCACAGATACGCAGTATTTT. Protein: CASSAGTSSSTDTQYF.

The CDR3: CASSLSPDRGPTDEQFF. The CDR3, as DNA: TGTGCCAGCAGTTTATCGCCCGACAGGGGCCCCACCGATGAGCAGTTCTTC. The rearrangement joins TRBV27 to TRBJ2-1; the match to TRBD1 covers 8 bases. This CDR3 has 17 amino acids. The germline V gene has CDR1 MNHEY and CDR2 SMNVEV (reference sequence). Unmatched junction bases numbered 12, after V lost 0 bases and J lost 8 bases.

DNA of the CDR3: TGTGCCAGCAGTTACTCCGGGGAAGCCTGGAGCTACACCTTC. Its protein product is CASSYSGEAWSYTF. This chain joins TRBV6-2 or TRBV6-3 and TRBJ1-2; no clear D. V lost 0 bases, J lost 9 bases, and 14 bases lay in between. Germline CDR1 and CDR2: MNHEY and SVGEGT. The CDR3 has 14 amino acids.

CDR3 sequence: CSVWGGESGYTF. Here the CDR3 DNA reads TGCAGCGTTTGGGGGGGAGAAAGTGGCTACACCTTC. The rearrangement links TRBV29-1 to TRBJ1-2; maybe TRBD1 (5 bases). Between the trimmed V and J ends, which lost 5 bases and 7 bases, there was a span of 14 bases. Looked up from germline, CDR1 is SQVTM and CDR2 is ANQGSEA. The CDR3 runs to 12 residues.

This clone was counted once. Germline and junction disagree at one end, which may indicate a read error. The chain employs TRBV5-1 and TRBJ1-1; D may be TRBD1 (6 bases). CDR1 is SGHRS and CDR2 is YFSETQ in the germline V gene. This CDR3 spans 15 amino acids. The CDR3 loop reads CASSFAGTLNTEAFF. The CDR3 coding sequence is TGTGCCAGCAGCTTTGCCGGGACATTGAACACTGAAGCTTTCTTT.

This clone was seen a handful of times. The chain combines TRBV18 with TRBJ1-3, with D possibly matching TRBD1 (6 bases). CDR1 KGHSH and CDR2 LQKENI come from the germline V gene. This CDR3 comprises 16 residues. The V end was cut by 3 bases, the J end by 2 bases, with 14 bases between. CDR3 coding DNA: TGTGCCAGCTCACCGGACGGCACAGGGACTGGAAACACCATATATTTT. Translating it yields CASSPDGTGTGNTIYF.

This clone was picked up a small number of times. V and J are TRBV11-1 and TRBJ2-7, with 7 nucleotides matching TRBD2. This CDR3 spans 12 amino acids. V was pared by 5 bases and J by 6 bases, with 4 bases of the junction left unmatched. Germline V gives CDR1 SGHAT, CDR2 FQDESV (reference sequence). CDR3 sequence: CASSPPGGEQYV. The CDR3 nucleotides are TGTGCCAGCAGCCCCCCGGGGGGCGAGCAGTACGTC.

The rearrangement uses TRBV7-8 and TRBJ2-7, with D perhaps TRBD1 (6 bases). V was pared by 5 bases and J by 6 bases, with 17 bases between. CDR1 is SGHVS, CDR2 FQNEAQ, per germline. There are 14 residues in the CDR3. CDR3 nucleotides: TGTGCCAGCAGCCCGGACAGAACAACCCCCGAGCAGTACGTC. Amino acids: CASSPDRTTPEQYV.

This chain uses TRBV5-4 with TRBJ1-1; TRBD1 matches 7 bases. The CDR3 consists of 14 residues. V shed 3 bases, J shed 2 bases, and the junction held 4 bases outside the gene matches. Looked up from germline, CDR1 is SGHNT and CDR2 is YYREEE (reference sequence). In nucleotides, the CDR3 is TGTGCCAGCAGCTACCGGGACAGAAACACTGAAGCTTTCTTT. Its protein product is CASSYRDRNTEAFF. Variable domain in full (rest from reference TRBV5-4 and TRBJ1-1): ETGVTQSPTHLIKTRGQQVTLRCSSQSGHNTVSWYQQALGQGPQFIFQYYREEENGRGNFPPRFSGLQFPNYSSELNVNALELDDSALYLCASSYRDRNTEAFFGQGTRLTVV.

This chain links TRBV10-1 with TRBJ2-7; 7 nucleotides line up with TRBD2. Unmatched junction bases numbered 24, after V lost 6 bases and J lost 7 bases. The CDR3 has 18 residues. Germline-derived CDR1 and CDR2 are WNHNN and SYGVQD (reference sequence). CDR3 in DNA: TGCGCCAGCAGCGCGACTAGCTTCTTGTGGATCGTAGATGTTGAGCAGTACGTC. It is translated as CASSATSFLWIVDVEQYV.

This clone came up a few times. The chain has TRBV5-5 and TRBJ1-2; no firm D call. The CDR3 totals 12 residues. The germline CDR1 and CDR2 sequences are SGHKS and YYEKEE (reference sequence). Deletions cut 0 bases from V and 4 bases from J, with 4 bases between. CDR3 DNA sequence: TGTGCCAGCAGCTTGGCCAGCTATGGCTACACCTTC. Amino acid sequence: CASSLASYGYTF.

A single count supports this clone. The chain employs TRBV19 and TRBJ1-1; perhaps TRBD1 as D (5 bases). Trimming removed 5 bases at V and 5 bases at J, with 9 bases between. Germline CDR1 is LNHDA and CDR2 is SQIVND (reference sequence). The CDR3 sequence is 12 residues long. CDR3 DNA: TGTGCCAGTAGTCAGGGAGGGACTGAAGCTTTCTTT. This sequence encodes CASSQGGTEAFF.

The CDR3 region is CASSVGLAGATDTQYF. As DNA, the CDR3 is TGTGCCAGCAGCGTAGGACTAGCGGGGGCCACAGATACGCAGTATTTT. The V call is TRBV9, the J call TRBJ2-3; 12 bases align to TRBD2. The germline V gene has CDR1 SGDLS and CDR2 YYNGEE. Trimming at V came to 0 bases and at J to 2 bases, leaving 1 base not matched to a gene. The CDR3 sequence is 16 residues long. The full variable domain, its missing parts supplied by reference TRBV9 and TRBJ2-3, is DSGVTQTPKHLITATGQRVTLRCSPRSGDLSVYWYQQSLDQGLQFLIQYYNGEERAKGNILERFSAQQFPDLHSELNLSSLELGDSALYFCASSVGLAGATDTQYFGPGTRLTVL.

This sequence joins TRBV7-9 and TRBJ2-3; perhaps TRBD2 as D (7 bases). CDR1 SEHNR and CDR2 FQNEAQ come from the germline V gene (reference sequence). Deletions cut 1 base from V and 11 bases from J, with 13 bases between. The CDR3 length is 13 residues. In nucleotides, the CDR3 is TGTGCCAGCAGCTTAGGCGGGGGCCAGGGGCAGTATTTT. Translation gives CASSLGGGQGQYF.

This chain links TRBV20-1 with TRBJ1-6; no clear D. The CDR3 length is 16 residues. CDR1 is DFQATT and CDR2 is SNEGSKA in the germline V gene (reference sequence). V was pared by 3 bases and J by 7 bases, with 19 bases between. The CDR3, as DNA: TGCAGTGCTAGTGATCTCCGGGAACAGAGGAATTCACCCCTCCACTTT. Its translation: CSASDLREQRNSPLHF.

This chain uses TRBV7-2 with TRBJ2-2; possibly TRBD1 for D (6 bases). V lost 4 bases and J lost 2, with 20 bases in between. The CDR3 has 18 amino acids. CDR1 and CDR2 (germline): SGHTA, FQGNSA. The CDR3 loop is CASSWRRRDMRNTGELFF. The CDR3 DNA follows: TGTGCCAGCAGCTGGCGGCGCCGGGACATGAGAAACACCGGGGAGCTGTTTTTT.

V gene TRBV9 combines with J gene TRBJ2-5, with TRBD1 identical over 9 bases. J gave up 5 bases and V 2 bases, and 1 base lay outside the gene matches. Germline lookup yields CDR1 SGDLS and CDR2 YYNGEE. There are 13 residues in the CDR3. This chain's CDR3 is CASSVGQGETQYF. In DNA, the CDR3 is TGTGCCAGCAGCGTGGGACAGGGCGAGACCCAGTACTTC.

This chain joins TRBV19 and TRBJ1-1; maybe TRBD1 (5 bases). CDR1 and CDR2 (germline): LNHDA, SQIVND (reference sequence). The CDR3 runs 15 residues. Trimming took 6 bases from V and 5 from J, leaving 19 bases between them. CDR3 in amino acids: CASSLLHGGGTEAFF. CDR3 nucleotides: TGTGCCAGTAGCCTCCTTCATGGGGGGGGAACTGAAGCTTTCTTT.

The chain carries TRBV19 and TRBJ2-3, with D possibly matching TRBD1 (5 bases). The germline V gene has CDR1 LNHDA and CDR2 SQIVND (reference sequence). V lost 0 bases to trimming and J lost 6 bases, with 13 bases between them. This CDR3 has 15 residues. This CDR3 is CASSIDGQGTDTQYF. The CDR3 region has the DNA TGTGCCAGTAGTATAGATGGGCAGGGTACGGATACGCAGTATTTT.

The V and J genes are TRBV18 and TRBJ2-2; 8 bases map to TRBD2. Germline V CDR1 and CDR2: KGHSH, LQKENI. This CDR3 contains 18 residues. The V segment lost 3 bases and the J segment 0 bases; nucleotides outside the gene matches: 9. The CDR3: CASSPKTGGSANTGELFF. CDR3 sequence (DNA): TGTGCCAGCTCACCTAAGACGGGGGGGTCCGCGAACACCGGGGAGCTGTTTTTT. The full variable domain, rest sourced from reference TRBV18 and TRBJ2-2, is NAGVMQNPRHLVRRRGQEARLRCSPMKGHSHVYWYRQLPEEGLKFMVYLQKENIIDESGMPKERFSAEFPKEGPSILRIQQVVRGDSAAYFCASSPKTGGSANTGELFFGEGSRLTVL.

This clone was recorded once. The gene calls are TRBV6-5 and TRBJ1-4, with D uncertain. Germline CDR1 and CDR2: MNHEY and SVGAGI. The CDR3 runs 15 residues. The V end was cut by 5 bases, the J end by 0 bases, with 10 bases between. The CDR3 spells CASSTTGSTNEKLFF. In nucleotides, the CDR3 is TGTGCCAGCAGTACGACGGGTTCAACTAATGAAAAACTGTTTTTT.

DNA of the CDR3: TGTGCCAGCAGCAATCTGAGCGGGAGGTCAGGCAGGGATACGCAGTATTTT. Protein product: CASSNLSGRSGRDTQYF. The genes are TRBV5-4 and TRBJ2-3; 9 nucleotides agree with TRBD2. The ends lost 4 bases at V and 6 bases at J; junction bases unmatched: 15. Per germline, CDR1 SGHNT and CDR2 YYREEE (reference sequence). The CDR3 has 17 residues.

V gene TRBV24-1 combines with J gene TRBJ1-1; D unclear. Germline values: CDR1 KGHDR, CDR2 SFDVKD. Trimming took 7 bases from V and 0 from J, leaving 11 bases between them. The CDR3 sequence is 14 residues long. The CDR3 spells CATSEAGLNTEAFF. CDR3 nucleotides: TGTGCCACCAGCGAGGCGGGTTTGAACACTGAAGCTTTCTTT.

CDR3 nucleotide sequence: TGTGCCAGCAAGGGAGGGAGCAATCAGCCCCAGCATTTT. Protein: CASKGGSNQPQHF. The rearrangement links TRBV6-5 to TRBJ1-5, with unresolved D. V was clipped by 7 bases and J by 1 base, with 8 bases between them. The CDR3 has 13 amino acids. In germline, CDR1 is MNHEY, CDR2 SVGAGI.